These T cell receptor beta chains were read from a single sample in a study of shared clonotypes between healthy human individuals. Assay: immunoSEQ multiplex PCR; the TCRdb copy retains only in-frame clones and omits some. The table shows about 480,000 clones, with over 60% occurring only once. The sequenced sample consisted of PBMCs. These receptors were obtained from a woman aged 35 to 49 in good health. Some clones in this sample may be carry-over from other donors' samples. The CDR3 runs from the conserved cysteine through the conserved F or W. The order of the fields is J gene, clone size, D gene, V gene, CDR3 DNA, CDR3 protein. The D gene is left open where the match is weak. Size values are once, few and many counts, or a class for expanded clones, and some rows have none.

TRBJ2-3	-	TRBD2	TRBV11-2	TGTGCCAGCAGCCCTACTAGCGGCACAGATACGCAGTATTTT	CASSPTSGTDTQYF
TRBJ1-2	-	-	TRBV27	TGTGCCAGCAGGGAGGGGAACTATGGCTACACCTTC	CASREGNYGYTF
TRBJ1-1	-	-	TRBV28	TGTGCCAGCAGACTCGAATCTGGGTTTGGTGAAGCTTTCTTT	CASRLESGFGEAFF
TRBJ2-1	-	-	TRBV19	TGTGCCAGTAGTATTAAATGGTCCTTCGAGATCAATGAGCAGTTCTTC	CASSIKWSFEINEQFF
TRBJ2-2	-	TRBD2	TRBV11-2	TGTGCCAGCAGCTTTGGCGGGAGCACCACCGGGGAGCTGTTTTTT	CASSFGGSTTGELFF
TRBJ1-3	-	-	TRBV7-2	TGTGCCAGCAGCTTAGACAGCAGGACTGGAAACACCATATATTTT	CASSLDSRTGNTIYF
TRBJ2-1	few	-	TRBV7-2	TGTGCCAGCAGCCCCGCCGGATACTACTCCTACAATGAGCAGTTCTTC	CASSPAGYYSYNEQFF
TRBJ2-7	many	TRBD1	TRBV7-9	TGTGCCAGCAGCCCCGGGACAGGGAGAGAGCAGTACTTC	CASSPGTGREQYF
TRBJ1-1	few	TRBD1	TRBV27	TGTGCCAGCACAAGCAGGGGGCGCTTCATGAACACTGAAGCTTTCTTT	CASTSRGRFMNTEAFF
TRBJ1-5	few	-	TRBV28	TGTGCCACCAAGCAGGCGAATCAGCCCCAGCATTTT	CATKQANQPQHF
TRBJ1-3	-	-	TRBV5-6	TGTGCCAGCAGCTTGGTGGGGCAGGGGAGATCTGGAAACACCATATATTTT	CASSLVGQGRSGNTIYF
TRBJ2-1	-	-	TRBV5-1	TGCGCCAGCAGTTGGGACCCCGGGGGATCCTACAATGAGCAGTTCTTC	CASSWDPGGSYNEQFF
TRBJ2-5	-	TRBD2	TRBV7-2	TGTGCCAGCAGCTCAAGGACTAGCGGGAGCTGGGTGACCCAGTACTTC	CASSSRTSGSWVTQYF
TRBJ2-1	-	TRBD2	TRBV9	TGTGCCAGCAGCGTAGACGTCCTAGCGGGAGGGACCAGGGATGAGCAGTTCTTC	CASSVDVLAGGTRDEQFF
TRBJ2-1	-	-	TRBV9	TGTGCCAGCAGCGTAGGGGGGCTTGCCCAGGGAAATGAGCAGTTCTTC	CASSVGGLAQGNEQFF
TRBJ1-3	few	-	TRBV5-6	TGTGCCAGCAGCTTGTTGATCCCCCGCTCTGGAAACACCATATATTTT	CASSLLIPRSGNTIYF
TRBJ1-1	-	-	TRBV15	TGTGCCACCAGCAGCAGGCTCCCAGGGGAGGCTGAAGCTTTCTTT	CATSSRLPGEAEAFF
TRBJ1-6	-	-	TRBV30	TGTGCCTGGAGTGTACCCAATTCACCCCTCCACTTT	CAWSVPNSPLHF
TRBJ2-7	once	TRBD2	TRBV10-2	TGCGCCAGCAGTGACCTTCCCGGGACTAGCAGCCAGTATGTGTACGAGCAGTACTTC	CASSDLPGTSSQYVYEQYF
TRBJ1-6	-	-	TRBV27	TGTGCCAGCAGTTTAAGGGAGGGTTCACCCCTCCACTTT	CASSLREGSPLHF
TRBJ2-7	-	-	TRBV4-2	TGTGCCAGCAGCCATTTGGCGGGACCGAAGGAAGAGCAGTACTTC	CASSHLAGPKEEQYF
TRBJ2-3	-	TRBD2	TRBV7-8	TGTGCCAGCAGCCCAGTGACTAGCGGGAACACAGATACGCAGTATTTT	CASSPVTSGNTDTQYF
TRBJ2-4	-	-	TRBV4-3	TGCGCCAGCAGCCAAGATAGGGGGAACAAAAACATTCAGTACTTC	CASSQDRGNKNIQYF
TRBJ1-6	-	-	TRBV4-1	TGCGCCAGCAGCCAAGTGGGGCAGGGCGCGATTAATTCACCCCTCCACTTT	CASSQVGQGAINSPLHF
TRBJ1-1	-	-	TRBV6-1	TGTGCCAGCAGCCACACCGACAGGAGCACTGAAGCTTTCTTT	CASSHTDRSTEAFF
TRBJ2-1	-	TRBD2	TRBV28	TGTGCCAGCAGCCTACCGGGACTAGCGGGAGTCGTTGAGCAGTTCTTC	CASSLPGLAGVVEQFF